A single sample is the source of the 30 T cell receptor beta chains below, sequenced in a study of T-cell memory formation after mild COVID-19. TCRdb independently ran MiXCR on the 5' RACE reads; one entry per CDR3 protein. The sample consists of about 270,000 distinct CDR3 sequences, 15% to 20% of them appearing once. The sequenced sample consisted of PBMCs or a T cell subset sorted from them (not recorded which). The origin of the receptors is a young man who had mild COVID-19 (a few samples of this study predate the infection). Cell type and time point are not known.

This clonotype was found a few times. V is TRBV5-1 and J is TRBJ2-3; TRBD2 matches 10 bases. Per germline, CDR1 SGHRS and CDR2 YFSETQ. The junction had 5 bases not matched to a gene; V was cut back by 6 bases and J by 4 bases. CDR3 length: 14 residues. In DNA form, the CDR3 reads TGCGCCAGCAAGGGACTAGCGTCGGCAGATACGCAGTATTTT. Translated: CASKGLASADTQYF.

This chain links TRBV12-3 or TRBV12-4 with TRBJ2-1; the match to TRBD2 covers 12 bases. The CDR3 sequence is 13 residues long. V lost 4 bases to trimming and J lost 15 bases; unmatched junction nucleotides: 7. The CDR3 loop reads CASSSLAGGSGFF. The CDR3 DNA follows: TGTGCCAGCAGTTCACTAGCGGGGGGCTCCGGGTTCTTC.

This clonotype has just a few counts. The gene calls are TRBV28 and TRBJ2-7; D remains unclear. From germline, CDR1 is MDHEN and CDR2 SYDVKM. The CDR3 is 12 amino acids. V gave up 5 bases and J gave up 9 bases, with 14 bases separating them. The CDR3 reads CASSGFTPRQYV. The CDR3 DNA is TGTGCCAGCAGTGGATTTACCCCCCGGCAGTACGTC.

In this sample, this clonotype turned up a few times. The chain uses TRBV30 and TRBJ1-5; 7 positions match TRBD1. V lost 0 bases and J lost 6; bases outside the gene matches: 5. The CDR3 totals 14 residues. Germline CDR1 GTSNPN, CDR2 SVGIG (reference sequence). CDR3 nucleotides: TGTGCCTGGAGTGTCAAAAGGGACAGTCAGCCCCAGCATTTT. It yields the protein CAWSVKRDSQPQHF.

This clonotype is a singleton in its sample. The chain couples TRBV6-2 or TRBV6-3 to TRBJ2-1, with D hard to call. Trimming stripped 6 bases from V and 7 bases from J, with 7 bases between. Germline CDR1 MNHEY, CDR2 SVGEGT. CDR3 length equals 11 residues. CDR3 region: CASSDWNEQFF. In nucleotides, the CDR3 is TGTGCCAGCAGCGATTGGAATGAGCAGTTCTTC.

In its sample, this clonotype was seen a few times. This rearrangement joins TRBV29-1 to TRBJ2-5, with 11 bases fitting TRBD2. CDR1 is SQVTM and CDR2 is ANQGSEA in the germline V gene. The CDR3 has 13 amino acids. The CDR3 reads CSARLAGMETQYF. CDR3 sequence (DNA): TGCAGTGCGAGACTAGCGGGGATGGAGACCCAGTACTTC.

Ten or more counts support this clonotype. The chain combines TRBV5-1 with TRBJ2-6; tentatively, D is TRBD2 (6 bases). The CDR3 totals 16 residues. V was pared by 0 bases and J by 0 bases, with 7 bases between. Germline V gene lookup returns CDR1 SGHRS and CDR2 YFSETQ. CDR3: CASSLVGSSGANVLTF. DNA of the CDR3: TGCGCCAGCAGCTTGGTCGGGAGCTCTGGGGCCAACGTCCTGACTTTC.

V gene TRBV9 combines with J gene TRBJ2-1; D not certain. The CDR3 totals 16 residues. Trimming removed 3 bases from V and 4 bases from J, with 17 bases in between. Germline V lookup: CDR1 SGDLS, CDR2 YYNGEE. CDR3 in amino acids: CASSALWDTSYNEQFF. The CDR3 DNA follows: TGTGCCAGCAGCGCCCTATGGGATACTTCGTACAATGAGCAGTTCTTC.

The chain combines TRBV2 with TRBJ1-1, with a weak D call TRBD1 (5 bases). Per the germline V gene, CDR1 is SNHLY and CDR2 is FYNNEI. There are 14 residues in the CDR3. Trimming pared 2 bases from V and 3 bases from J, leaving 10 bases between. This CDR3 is CASSEIRGDTEAFF. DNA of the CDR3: TGTGCCAGCAGTGAAATCAGAGGGGACACTGAAGCTTTCTTT.

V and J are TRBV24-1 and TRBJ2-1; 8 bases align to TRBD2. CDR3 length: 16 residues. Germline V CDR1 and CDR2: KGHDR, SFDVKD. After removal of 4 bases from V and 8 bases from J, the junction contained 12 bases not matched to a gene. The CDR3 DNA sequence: TGTGCCACCAGTGACCCTGGACTAGCCGGTGGCGATGAGCAGTTCTTC. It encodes CATSDPGLAGGDEQFF.

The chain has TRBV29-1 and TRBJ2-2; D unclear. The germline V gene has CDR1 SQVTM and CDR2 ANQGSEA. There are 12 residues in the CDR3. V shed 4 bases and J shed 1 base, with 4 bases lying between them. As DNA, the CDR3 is TGCAGCGTTGCCATGAACACCGGGGAGCTGTTTTTT. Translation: CSVAMNTGELFF.

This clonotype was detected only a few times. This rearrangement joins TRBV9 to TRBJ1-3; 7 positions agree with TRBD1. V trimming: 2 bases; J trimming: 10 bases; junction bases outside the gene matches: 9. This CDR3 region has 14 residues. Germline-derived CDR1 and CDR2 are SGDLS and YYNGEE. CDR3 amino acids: CASSVDGQVETIYF. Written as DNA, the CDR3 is TGTGCCAGCAGCGTTGACGGACAGGTGGAAACCATATATTTT.

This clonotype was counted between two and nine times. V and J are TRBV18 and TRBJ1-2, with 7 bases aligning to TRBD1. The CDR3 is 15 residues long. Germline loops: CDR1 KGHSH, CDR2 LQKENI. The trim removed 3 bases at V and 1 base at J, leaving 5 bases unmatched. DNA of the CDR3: TGTGCCAGCTCACCCCGGACAGGAATTAACTATGGCTACACCTTC. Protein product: CASSPRTGINYGYTF.

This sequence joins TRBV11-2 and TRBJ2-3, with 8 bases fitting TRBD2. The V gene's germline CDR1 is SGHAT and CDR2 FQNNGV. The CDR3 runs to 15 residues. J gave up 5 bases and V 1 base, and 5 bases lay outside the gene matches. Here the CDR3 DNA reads TGTGCCAGCAGCTTAGCGAAGCGGGGGATAGATACGCAGTATTTT. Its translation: CASSLAKRGIDTQYF.

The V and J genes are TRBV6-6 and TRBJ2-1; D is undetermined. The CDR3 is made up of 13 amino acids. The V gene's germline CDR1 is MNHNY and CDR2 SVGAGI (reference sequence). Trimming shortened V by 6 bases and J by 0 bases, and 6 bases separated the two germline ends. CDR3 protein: CASRSTSYNEQFF. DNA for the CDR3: TGTGCCAGCAGATCCACCTCCTACAATGAGCAGTTCTTC.

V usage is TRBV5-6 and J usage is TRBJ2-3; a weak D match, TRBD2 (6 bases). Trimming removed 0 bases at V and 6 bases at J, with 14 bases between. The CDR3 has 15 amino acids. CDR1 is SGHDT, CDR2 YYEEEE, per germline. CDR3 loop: CASSLVRGIRDTQYF. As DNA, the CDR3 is TGTGCCAGCAGCTTGGTCCGGGGGATTCGGGATACGCAGTATTTT. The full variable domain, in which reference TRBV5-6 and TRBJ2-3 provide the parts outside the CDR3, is DAGVTQSPTHLIKTRGQQVTLRCSPKSGHDTVSWYQQALGQGPQFIFQYYEEEERQRGNFPDRFSGHQFPNYSSELNVNALLLGDSALYLCASSLVRGIRDTQYFGPGTRLTVL.

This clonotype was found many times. This chain's CDR3 is CASSLQGGTQYF. DNA of the CDR3: TGCGCCAGCAGCTTACAGGGGGGTACGCAGTATTTT. The chain is built from TRBV5-1 and TRBJ2-3, with TRBD1 matching over 8 bases. This CDR3 comprises 12 residues. Germline V gives CDR1 SGHRS, CDR2 YFSETQ. Trimming took 2 bases from V and 8 from J; bases not matched to a gene: 1.

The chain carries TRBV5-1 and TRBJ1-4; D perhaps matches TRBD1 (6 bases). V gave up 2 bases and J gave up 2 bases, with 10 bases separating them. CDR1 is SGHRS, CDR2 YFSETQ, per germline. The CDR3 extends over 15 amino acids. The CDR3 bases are TGCGCCAGCAGCTTAAGGGGGTGGACTAATGAAAAACTGTTTTTT. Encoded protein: CASSLRGWTNEKLFF. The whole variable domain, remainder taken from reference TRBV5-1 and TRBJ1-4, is KAGVTQTPRYLIKTRGQQVTLSCSPISGHRSVSWYQQTPGQGLQFLFEYFSETQRNKGNFPGRFSGRQFSNSRSEMNVSTLELGDSALYLCASSLRGWTNEKLFFGSGTQLSVL.

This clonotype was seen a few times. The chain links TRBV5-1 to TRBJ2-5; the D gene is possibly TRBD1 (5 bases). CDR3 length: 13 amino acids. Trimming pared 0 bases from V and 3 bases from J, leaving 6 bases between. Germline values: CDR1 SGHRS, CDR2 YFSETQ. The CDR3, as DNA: TGCGCCAGCAGCTTGGGACAGAAAGAGACCCAGTACTTC. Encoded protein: CASSLGQKETQYF.

CDR3 protein: CASSFDSASGETQYF. The CDR3 bases are TGTGCCAGCAGTTTCGACAGTGCCTCAGGGGAGACCCAGTACTTC. The chain links TRBV28 to TRBJ2-5, with D maybe TRBD1 (5 bases). CDR3 length equals 15 residues. V was pared by 3 bases and J by 5 bases, with 16 bases between. From germline, CDR1 is MDHEN and CDR2 SYDVKM. The full variable domain, its missing parts supplied by reference TRBV28 and TRBJ2-5, is DVKVTQSSRYLVKRTGEKVFLECVQDMDHENMFWYRQDPGLGLRLIYFSYDVKMKEKGDIPEGYSVSREKKERFSLILESASTNQTSMYLCASSFDSASGETQYFGPGTRLLVL.

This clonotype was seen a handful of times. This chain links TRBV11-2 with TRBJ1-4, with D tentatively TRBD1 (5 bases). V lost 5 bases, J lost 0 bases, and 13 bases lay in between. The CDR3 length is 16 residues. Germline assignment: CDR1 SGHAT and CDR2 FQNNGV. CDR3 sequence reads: CASSRGGWATNEKLFF. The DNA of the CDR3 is TGTGCCAGCAGCCGGGGGGGGTGGGCAACTAATGAAAAACTGTTTTTT.

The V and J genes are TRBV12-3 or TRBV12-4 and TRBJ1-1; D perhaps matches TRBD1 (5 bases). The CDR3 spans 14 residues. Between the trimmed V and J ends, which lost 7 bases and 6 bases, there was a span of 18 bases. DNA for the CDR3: TGTGCCAGCATCGTACAGGAGAGGTGGTCTGAAGCTTTCTTT. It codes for CASIVQERWSEAFF.

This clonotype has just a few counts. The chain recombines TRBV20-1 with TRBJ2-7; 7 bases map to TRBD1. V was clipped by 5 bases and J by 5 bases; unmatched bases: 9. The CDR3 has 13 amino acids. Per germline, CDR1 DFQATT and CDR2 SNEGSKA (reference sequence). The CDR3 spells CSAGWTGGNEQYF. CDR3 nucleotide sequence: TGCAGTGCTGGATGGACAGGTGGGAACGAGCAGTACTTC.

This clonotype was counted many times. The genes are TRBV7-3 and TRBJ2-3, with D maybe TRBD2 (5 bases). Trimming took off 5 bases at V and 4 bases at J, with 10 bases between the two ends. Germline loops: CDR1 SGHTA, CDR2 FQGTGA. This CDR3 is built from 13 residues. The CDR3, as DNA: TGTGCCAGCAGCCAAGAACTAGCAGATACGCAGTATTTT. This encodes CASSQELADTQYF.

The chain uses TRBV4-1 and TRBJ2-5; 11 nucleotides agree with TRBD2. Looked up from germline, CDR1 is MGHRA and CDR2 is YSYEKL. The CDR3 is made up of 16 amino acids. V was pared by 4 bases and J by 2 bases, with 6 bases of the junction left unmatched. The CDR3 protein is CASSPGASGRQETQYF. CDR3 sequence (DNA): TGCGCCAGCAGCCCCGGCGCTAGCGGGAGGCAAGAGACCCAGTACTTC.

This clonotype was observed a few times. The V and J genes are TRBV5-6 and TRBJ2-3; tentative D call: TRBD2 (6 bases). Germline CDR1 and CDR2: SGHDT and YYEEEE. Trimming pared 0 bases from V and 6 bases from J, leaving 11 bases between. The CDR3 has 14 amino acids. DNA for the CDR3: TGTGCCAGCAGCTTGGTTACTAGCCCCGATACGCAGTATTTT. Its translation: CASSLVTSPDTQYF.

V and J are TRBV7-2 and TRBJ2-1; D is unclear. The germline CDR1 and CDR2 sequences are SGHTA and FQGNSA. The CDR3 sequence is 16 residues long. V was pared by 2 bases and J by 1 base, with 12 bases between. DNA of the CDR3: TGTGCCAGCAGCTTAAGCTGGGCCCGTTCCTACAATGAGCAGTTCTTC. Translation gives CASSLSWARSYNEQFF.

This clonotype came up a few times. In nucleotides, the CDR3 is TGTGCCATCAGTGAGCAGGGTCTAGAGACCCAGTACTTC. It encodes CAISEQGLETQYF. The chain has TRBV10-3 and TRBJ2-5; the D gene is possibly TRBD1 (5 bases). Trimming pared 2 bases from V and 4 bases from J, leaving 8 bases between. This CDR3 region has 13 residues. In germline, CDR1 is ENHRY, CDR2 SYGVKD.

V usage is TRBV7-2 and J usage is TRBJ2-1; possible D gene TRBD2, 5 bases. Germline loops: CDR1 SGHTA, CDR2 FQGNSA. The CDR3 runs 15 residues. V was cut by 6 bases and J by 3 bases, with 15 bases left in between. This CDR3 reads CASSRTRVDYNEQFF. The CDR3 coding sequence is TGTGCCAGCAGTCGAACTAGGGTCGACTACAATGAGCAGTTCTTC.

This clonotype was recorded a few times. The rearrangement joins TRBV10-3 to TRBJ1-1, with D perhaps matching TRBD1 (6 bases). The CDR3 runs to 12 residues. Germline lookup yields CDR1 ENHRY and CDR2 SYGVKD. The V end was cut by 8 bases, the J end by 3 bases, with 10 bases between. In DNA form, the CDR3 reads TGTGCCATCGAGGGGGACGACACTGAAGCTTTCTTT. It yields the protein CAIEGDDTEAFF.